The 2 T cell receptor beta chains reported below all come from one sample, sequenced in a study of siplizumab effects on memory and regulatory T cells. TCRdb's copy holds only in-frame clones and misses some; the assay was immunoSEQ multiplex PCR. The table includes some 90,000 clones, around 90% detected once. The sequenced sample consisted of CD4+ T cells sorted from blood. Source of these receptors: a human donor in good health.

V usage is TRBV5-6 and J usage is TRBJ1-1; TRBD1 agrees at 11 bases. This CDR3 is built from 13 residues. Germline CDR1 is SGHDT and CDR2 is YYEEEE. Losses at the gene ends were 4 bases for V and 11 bases for J; bases not matched to a gene: 7. CDR3 in DNA: TGTGCCAGCAGCAGTCCGGGACAGGGGGTTGCTTTCTTT. Translated, it gives CASSSPGQGVAFF. Complete variable domain (other parts from reference TRBV5-6 and TRBJ1-1): DAGVTQSPTHLIKTRGQQVTLRCSPKSGHDTVSWYQQALGQGPQFIFQYYEEEERQRGNFPDRFSGHQFPNYSSELNVNALLLGDSALYLCASSSPGQGVAFFGQGTRLTVV.

This clone has only one observation. The genes are TRBV25-1 and TRBJ2-1; D is unresolved. Germline V gene data show CDR1 as MGHDK and CDR2 as SYGVNS. The CDR3 contains 14 residues. Between the trimmed V and J ends, which lost 6 bases and 0 bases, there was a span of 9 bases. The CDR3 spells CASSRPDSYNEQFF. The CDR3, as DNA: TGTGCCAGCAGCCGCCCTGACTCCTACAATGAGCAGTTCTTC.